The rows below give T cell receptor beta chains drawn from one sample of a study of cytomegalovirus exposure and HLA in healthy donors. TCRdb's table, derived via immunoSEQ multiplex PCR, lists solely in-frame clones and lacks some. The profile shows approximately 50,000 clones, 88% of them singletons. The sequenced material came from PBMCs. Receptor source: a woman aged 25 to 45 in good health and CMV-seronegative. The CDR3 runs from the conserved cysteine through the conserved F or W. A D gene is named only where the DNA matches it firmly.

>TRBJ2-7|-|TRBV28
CASSPTGTRFYEQYF
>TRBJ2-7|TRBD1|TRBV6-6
CASSHSDRGYEQYF
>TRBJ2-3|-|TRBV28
CASSIIPGDGTDTQYF
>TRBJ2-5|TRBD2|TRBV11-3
CASSFTSGTTQYF
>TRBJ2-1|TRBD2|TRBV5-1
CASSSGGAGNNEQFF
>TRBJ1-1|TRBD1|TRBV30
CAWSPSGGHSNTEAFF
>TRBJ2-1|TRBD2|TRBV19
CASHTSGSHFEQFF
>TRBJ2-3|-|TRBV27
CASSLSGPEAHTDTQYF
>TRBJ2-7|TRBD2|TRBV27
CASSLAGVGEQYF
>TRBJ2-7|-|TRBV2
CASSESGGSYEQYF
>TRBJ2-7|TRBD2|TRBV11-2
CASSLDVAGDLYEQYF
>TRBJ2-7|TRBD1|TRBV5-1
CASSWTGRGYEQYF
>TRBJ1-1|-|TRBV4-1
CASSQSDIFRMNTEAFF
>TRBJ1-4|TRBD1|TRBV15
CATSRDNPVNRGGEKLFF
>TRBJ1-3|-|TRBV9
CASSRQYSGNTIYF
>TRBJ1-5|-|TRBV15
CATSRDGTWGQPQHF